The next 30 T cell receptor beta chains were all read from a single sample in a study of blood T cell repertoires in COVID-19. The assay was immunoSEQ multiplex PCR, and TCRdb's table has in-frame clones only and misses some. Of roughly 260,000 clones listed, about 91% are singletons. Sample: PBMCs or T cells enriched from blood (not recorded which). These receptors came from a human donor in a cohort exposed to, infected with or recovered from COVID-19 (not recorded which). The donor label of this sample is uncertain.

V gene TRBV28 combines with J gene TRBJ1-2; D is unclear. Trimming stripped 0 bases from V and 8 bases from J, with 7 bases between. Germline CDR1 is MDHEN and CDR2 is SYDVKM. The CDR3 runs 12 residues. CDR3 amino acids: CASSLWFRGYTF. CDR3 sequence (DNA): TGTGCCAGCAGTTTATGGTTCAGGGGCTACACCTTC.

V gene TRBV30 combines with J gene TRBJ1-4, with a weak D call TRBD1 (5 bases). Germline CDR1 is GTSNPN and CDR2 is SVGIG (reference sequence). CDR3 length: 14 residues. Deletions cut 1 base from V and 5 bases from J, with 11 bases between. The CDR3 loop reads CAWSGDSRNEKLFF. CDR3 nucleotides: TGTGCCTGGAGTGGAGACAGCCGGAATGAAAAACTGTTTTTT.

CDR3 nucleotides: TGTGCCACCAGCAGGGACAGGACCTACGAGCAGTACTTC. Protein sequence: CATSRDRTYEQYF. The chain carries TRBV15 and TRBJ2-7; TRBD1 aligns across 7 bases. The CDR3 totals 13 residues. The germline V gene encodes CDR1 LNHNV and CDR2 YYDKDF (reference sequence). Germline trimming cut 3 bases from V and 2 bases from J; bases unmatched to any gene: 1.

The rearrangement joins TRBV30 to TRBJ2-5, with 7 bases lining up with TRBD1. The trim removed 3 bases at V and 5 bases at J, leaving 9 bases unmatched. Germline-derived CDR1 and CDR2 are GTSNPN and SVGIG (reference sequence). The length of the CDR3 is 14 residues. The CDR3, as DNA: TGTGCCTGGAGGTCAGGGACAGCAAAGGAGACCCAGTACTTC. Translated: CAWRSGTAKETQYF.

J is TRBJ1-3 and V is TRBV9; 8 bases map to TRBD1. The J segment lost 10 bases and the V segment lost 4 bases, leaving 4 bases of the junction unmatched. The CDR3 length is 12 residues. Germline V lookup: CDR1 SGDLS, CDR2 YYNGEE. In DNA form, the CDR3 reads TGTGCCAGCAGCATCGACAGGGGAACCATATATTTT. Amino acid sequence: CASSIDRGTIYF.

The rearrangement links TRBV7-9 to TRBJ1-3; the match to TRBD1 covers 7 bases. V was pared by 5 bases and J by 3 bases, with 7 bases of the junction left unmatched. CDR3 length: 15 amino acids. Germline V gene lookup returns CDR1 SEHNR and CDR2 FQNEAQ (reference sequence). The CDR3 nucleotides are TGTGCCAGCAGCGAAACGACAGGGAGTGGAAACACCATATATTTT. Protein: CASSETTGSGNTIYF.

This clone has a single count. V gene TRBV6-5 combines with J gene TRBJ1-2; no reliable D call. CDR1 MNHEY and CDR2 SVGAGI come from the germline V gene. The CDR3 is made up of 13 amino acids. V lost 6 bases to trimming and J lost 8 bases, with 16 bases between them. The CDR3 DNA sequence: TGTGCCAGCAGAGAGGCCCCAACCGGAGGCTACACCTTC. Amino acids: CASREAPTGGYTF.

The genes are TRBV11-2 and TRBJ2-1; 7 nucleotides line up with TRBD1. There are 16 residues in the CDR3. V gave up 1 base and J gave up 8 bases; unmatched junction bases: 11. Germline V gene lookup returns CDR1 SGHAT and CDR2 FQNNGV. The CDR3 DNA reads as TGTGCCAGCAGCTTAGGTTACAGGGGTATCAGGGATGAGCAGTTCTTC. Translating gives CASSLGYRGIRDEQFF.

The genes are TRBV6-2 or TRBV6-3 and TRBJ1-1; D possibly corresponds to TRBD1 (5 bases). Germline CDR1 reads MNHEY; CDR2 reads SVGEGT. Trimming removed 3 bases from V and 2 bases from J, with 7 bases in between. The CDR3 loop spans 13 amino acids. The CDR3 sequence: CASSYRGNTEAFF. The CDR3, as DNA: TGTGCCAGCAGTTATAGGGGAAACACTGAAGCTTTCTTT.

The V gene is TRBV30, the J gene TRBJ1-4, with D unresolved. This CDR3 spans 11 amino acids. V lost 2 bases and J lost 8, with 6 bases in between. CDR1 GTSNPN and CDR2 SVGIG come from the germline V gene (reference sequence). Here the CDR3 reads CAWSLREKLFF. DNA of the CDR3: TGTGCCTGGAGTCTCCGGGAAAAACTGTTTTTT.

J is TRBJ1-5 and V is TRBV28, with D possibly TRBD1 on 6 matching bases. Trimming cost V 4 bases and J 10 bases, with 17 bases left between them. From germline, CDR1 is MDHEN and CDR2 SYDVKM. The CDR3 has 14 residues. The chain's CDR3 is CASSSGQPRKPQHF. In DNA form, the CDR3 reads TGTGCCAGCAGTTCCGGACAGCCCCGAAAACCCCAGCATTTT.

This clone occurred once. The chain uses TRBV18 and TRBJ2-5; a weak D match, TRBD2 (7 bases). V was pared by 2 bases and J by 2 bases, with 9 bases between. From germline, CDR1 is KGHSH and CDR2 LQKENI. The CDR3 runs 14 residues. The CDR3 nucleotides read TGTGCCAGCTCACCAAGGGGGGGACAAGAGACCCAGTACTTC. It specifies CASSPRGGQETQYF.

J is TRBJ2-3 and V is TRBV18; 7 nucleotides align to TRBD2. The CDR3 length is 17 residues. The germline V gene has CDR1 KGHSH and CDR2 LQKENI. Losses at the gene ends were 4 bases for V and 3 bases for J; bases not matched to a gene: 13. CDR3 amino acids: CASSLTTGLSETDTQYF. The CDR3 bases are TGTGCCAGCTCACTCACAACGGGACTATCTGAGACAGATACGCAGTATTTT.

The V call is TRBV2, the J call TRBJ2-3, with TRBD2 matching over 10 bases. CDR1 and CDR2 (germline): SNHLY, FYNNEI. The CDR3 loop spans 15 amino acids. V lost 7 bases and J lost 4; bases outside the gene matches: 8. CDR3: CASIEGTSVADTQYF. As DNA, the CDR3 is TGTGCCAGCATAGAAGGGACTAGCGTCGCAGATACGCAGTATTTT.

This chain links TRBV6-6 with TRBJ1-5; D possibly corresponds to TRBD1 (6 bases). This CDR3 has 16 amino acids. From germline, CDR1 is MNHNY and CDR2 SVGAGI (reference sequence). V was trimmed by 2 bases and J by 6 bases, leaving 17 bases between them. CDR3 nucleotides: TGTGCCAGCAGTTACATGAAACAGGGCCGGGGTCAGCCCCAGCATTTT. Amino acid sequence: CASSYMKQGRGQPQHF.

The chain recombines TRBV10-3 with TRBJ1-2, with 12 bases aligning to TRBD1. CDR3 length: 16 amino acids. Trimming at V came to 5 bases and at J to 2 bases, leaving 6 bases not matched to a gene. The V gene's germline CDR1 is ENHRY and CDR2 SYGVKD. The CDR3 DNA follows: TGTGCCATCAGTCCGGGACAGGGGGCGCGAAACTATGGCTACACCTTC. As protein: CAISPGQGARNYGYTF.

CDR3 in amino acids: CASSQVVSGETQYF. The DNA of the CDR3 is TGTGCCAGCAGCCAAGTAGTGTCGGGAGAGACCCAGTACTTC. The chain has TRBV14 and TRBJ2-5, with D unclear. Germline V gene data show CDR1 as SGHDN and CDR2 as FVKESK. The CDR3 has 14 amino acids. V dropped 1 base and J dropped 4 bases, with 10 bases sitting between them.

The chain is built from TRBV18 and TRBJ1-1; D call uncertain. The CDR3 spans 16 residues. Germline values: CDR1 KGHSH, CDR2 LQKENI. The V end lost 1 base, the J end lost 2 bases, and 14 bases lay between the germline ends. The CDR3 loop reads CASSPLQAHVNTEAFF. DNA of the CDR3: TGTGCCAGCTCACCACTGCAGGCACATGTAAACACTGAAGCTTTCTTT.

This clone has just one count. The CDR3 DNA reads as TGCGCCAGCAGCCAAGATCAGGGGACAGAAAGCTCCTACGAGCAGTACTTC. Translation gives CASSQDQGTESSYEQYF. The rearrangement links TRBV4-1 to TRBJ2-7; 7 nucleotides agree with TRBD1. The CDR3 runs 17 residues. V lost 0 bases and J lost 0; bases outside the gene matches: 8. In germline, CDR1 is MGHRA, CDR2 YSYEKL.

The chain links TRBV6-5 to TRBJ1-1; 10 bases map to TRBD1. This CDR3 is 13 amino acids long. V lost 7 bases and J lost 5; bases outside the gene matches: 4. Germline V lookup: CDR1 MNHEY, CDR2 SVGAGI. CDR3 loop: CASTRTGGTEAFF. The CDR3 DNA follows: TGTGCCAGCACTAGGACAGGGGGGACTGAAGCTTTCTTT.

This chain links TRBV6-1 with TRBJ1-1; D uncertain. The CDR3 contains 12 residues. Trimming shortened V by 2 bases and J by 10 bases, and 11 bases separated the two germline ends. The germline gives CDR1 MNHNS, CDR2 SASEGT. CDR3 residues: CASSEMEWRAFF. CDR3 DNA: TGTGCCAGCAGTGAAATGGAGTGGCGAGCTTTCTTT.

The V call is TRBV6-5, the J call TRBJ2-5, with no clear D. V lost 5 bases and J 5 bases, leaving 15 bases between the germline ends. From germline, CDR1 is MNHEY and CDR2 SVGAGI. The CDR3 has 14 residues. This CDR3 reads CASSPTSVRETQYF. CDR3 DNA sequence: TGTGCCAGCAGTCCGACTTCGGTAAGGGAGACCCAGTACTTC.

This clone occurred once. The rearrangement joins TRBV3-1 (or the pseudogene TRBV3-2) to TRBJ2-7; 10 bases are a match to TRBD1. Germline CDR1 reads LGHDT; CDR2 reads YNNKEL (reference sequence). This CDR3 contains 14 residues. V was clipped by 4 bases and J by 5 bases; unmatched bases: 5. DNA for the CDR3: TGTGCCAGCAGCCTCTGGACAGGGGGGGACGAGCAGTACTTC. It is translated as CASSLWTGGDEQYF.

V and J are TRBV9 and TRBJ2-2; 10 nucleotides match TRBD2. In germline, CDR1 is SGDLS, CDR2 YYNGEE. The CDR3 runs 15 residues. Trimming took 0 bases from V and 7 from J; bases not matched to a gene: 3. The CDR3 reads CASSVELAGSGELFF. Here the CDR3 DNA reads TGTGCCAGCAGCGTAGAACTAGCGGGAAGCGGGGAGCTGTTTTTT.

CDR3 region: CASSDQTSGGAAGELFF. CDR3 coding DNA: TGTGCCAGTAGTGATCAGACTAGCGGGGGGGCAGCCGGGGAGCTGTTTTTT. This chain connects TRBV19 to TRBJ2-2; the match to TRBD2 covers 14 bases. The CDR3 extends over 17 amino acids. Germline V gene data show CDR1 as LNHDA and CDR2 as SQIVND (reference sequence). V shed 5 bases and J 6 bases; nucleotides not matched to a gene: 8.

The sample holds one count of this clone. V usage is TRBV18 and J usage is TRBJ1-5, with 7 bases matching TRBD1. J gave up 7 bases and V 6 bases, and 9 bases lay outside the gene matches. The CDR3 length is 14 residues. The germline gives CDR1 KGHSH, CDR2 LQKENI. The CDR3 DNA is TGTGCCAGCTCCCCAACAGGGGCGGGACAGCCCCAGCATTTT. Amino acids: CASSPTGAGQPQHF.

V usage is TRBV7-9 and J usage is TRBJ1-2; TRBD1 matches at 10 bases. The CDR3 has 15 residues. Unmatched junction bases numbered 7, after V lost 5 bases and J lost 4 bases. CDR1 is SEHNR, CDR2 FQNEAQ, per germline (reference sequence). CDR3 loop: CASSPGTGEGYGYTF. The CDR3 nucleotides read TGTGCCAGCAGCCCCGGGACAGGGGAGGGCTATGGCTACACCTTC.

CDR3 in amino acids: CASSNRIPGISGNTIYF. CDR3 bases: TGTGCCAGCAGCAACAGGATACCAGGGATCTCTGGAAACACCATATATTTT. The chain employs TRBV13 and TRBJ1-3; D is possibly TRBD1 (5 bases). Germline V gives CDR1 PRHDT, CDR2 FYEKMQ (reference sequence). V lost 5 bases, J lost 0 bases, and 17 bases lay in between. The CDR3 extends over 17 amino acids.

CDR3 nucleotides: TGTGCCAGCAGTGAAGGTCAGGGAACCAACTATGGCTACACCTTC. Protein product: CASSEGQGTNYGYTF. The chain links TRBV6-1 to TRBJ1-2; TRBD1 is a possible D gene (5 bases). Germline values: CDR1 MNHNS, CDR2 SASEGT. V gave up 1 base and J gave up 2 bases, with 11 bases separating them. The CDR3 spans 15 residues.

The chain joins TRBV6-5 to TRBJ1-1, with 9 bases aligning to TRBD1. The ends lost 6 bases at V and 3 bases at J; junction bases unmatched: 8. From germline, CDR1 is MNHEY and CDR2 SVGAGI. CDR3 length equals 15 residues. The CDR3 here is CASSLTGGLDTEAFF. The CDR3 nucleotides read TGTGCCAGCAGCCTGACAGGGGGGTTGGACACTGAAGCTTTCTTT.